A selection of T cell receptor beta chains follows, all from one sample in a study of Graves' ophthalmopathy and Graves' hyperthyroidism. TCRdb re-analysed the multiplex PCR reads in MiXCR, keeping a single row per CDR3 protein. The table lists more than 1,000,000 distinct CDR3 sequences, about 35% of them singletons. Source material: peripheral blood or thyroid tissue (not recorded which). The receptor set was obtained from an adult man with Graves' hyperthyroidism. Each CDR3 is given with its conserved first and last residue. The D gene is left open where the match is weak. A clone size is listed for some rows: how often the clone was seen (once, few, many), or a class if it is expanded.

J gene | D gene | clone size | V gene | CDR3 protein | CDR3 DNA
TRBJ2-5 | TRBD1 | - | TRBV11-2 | CASSLEPPGQGVRETQYF | TGTGCCAGCAGCTTAGAACCCCCGGGACAGGGAGTTAGAGAGACCCAGTACTTC
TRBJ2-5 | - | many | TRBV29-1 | CSVEGYRPEETQYF | TGCAGCGTTGAGGGGTACAGGCCTGAAGAGACCCAGTACTTC
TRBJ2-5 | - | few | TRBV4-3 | CASSQEGRGQETQYF | TGCGCCAGCAGCCAAGAGGGCAGGGGTCAAGAGACCCAGTACTTC
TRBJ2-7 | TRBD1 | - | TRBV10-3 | CAISVSGWGQGYEQYF | TGTGCCATCAGTGTATCGGGATGGGGACAGGGCTACGAGCAGTACTTC
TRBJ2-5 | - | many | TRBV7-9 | CASSLLAYQETQYF | TGTGCCAGCAGCTTACTGGCCTACCAAGAGACCCAGTACTTC
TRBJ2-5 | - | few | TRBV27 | CASSLRSPETQYF | TGTGCCAGCAGTTTGAGGAGTCCGGAGACCCAGTACTTC
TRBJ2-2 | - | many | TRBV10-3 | CAISPGPLAGGELFF | TGTGCCATCAGCCCGGGCCCCCTGGCTGGTGGGGAGCTGTTTTTT
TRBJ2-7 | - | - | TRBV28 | CASSQQGVLSSYEQYF | TGTGCCAGCAGTCAACAGGGAGTTTTAAGCTCCTACGAGCAGTACTTC
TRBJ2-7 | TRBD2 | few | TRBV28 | CASRGLAGESSYEQYF | TGTGCCAGCAGGGGACTAGCGGGAGAGAGCTCCTACGAGCAGTACTTC
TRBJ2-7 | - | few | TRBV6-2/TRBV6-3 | CASSYPDGITYEQYF | TGTGCCAGCAGTTACCCGGACGGGATAACCTACGAGCAGTACTTC
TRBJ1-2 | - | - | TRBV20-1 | CSAREVELSNYGYTF | TGCAGTGCTAGAGAGGTGGAGCTCTCTAACTATGGCTACACCTTC